This TCR beta chain was obtained from a study of T-cell reconstitution after alpha-beta-depleted transplantation in children. Whole-study results and caveats: Newly made T cells mostly supplied T-cell counts and diversity one year after transplant.

It was with unique molecular identifiers that the TCRbeta library was prepared. TCRdb reanalysed the PCR reads using MiXCR and keeps one entry per CDR3 protein. Of about 460,000 distinct CDR3 sequences in the sample, over 10% are singletons; the top ten hold about 15%. V lost 7 bases to trimming and J lost 1 base, with 13 bases between them. Germline CDR1 reads SEHNR; CDR2 reads FQNEAQ (reference sequence). The CDR3 is 14 residues long. This clonotype was seen a handful of times. Its antigen is not known. The chain carries TRBV7-9 and TRBJ1-1, with D possibly matching TRBD1 (5 bases). Sequenced material: PBMCs, mostly from graft donor cells, taken 180 days after TCRalphabeta/CD19-depleted stem cell transplant. This TCR derives from a female patient aged 2-15 years who had a stem cell transplant for aplastic anemia, so the T cells may come from the graft donor. In DNA form, the CDR3 reads TGTGCCAGCAACCCACTTGGACAGAACACTGAAGCTTTCTTT. Translation: CASNPLGQNTEAFF.